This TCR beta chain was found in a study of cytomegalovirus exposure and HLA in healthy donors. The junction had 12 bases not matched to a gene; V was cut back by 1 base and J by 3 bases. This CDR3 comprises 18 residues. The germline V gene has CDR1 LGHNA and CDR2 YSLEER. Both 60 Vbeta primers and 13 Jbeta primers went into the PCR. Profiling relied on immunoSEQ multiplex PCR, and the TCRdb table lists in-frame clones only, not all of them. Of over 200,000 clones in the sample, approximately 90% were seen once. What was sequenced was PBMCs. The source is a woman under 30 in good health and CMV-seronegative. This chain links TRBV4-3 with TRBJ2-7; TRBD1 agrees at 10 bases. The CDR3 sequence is CASSQAILPGQGRYEQYF. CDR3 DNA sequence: TGCGCCAGCAGCCAAGCCATCCTTCCGGGACAGGGGCGCTACGAGCAGTACTTC.